This T cell receptor (beta chain) originates from a study of tissue T cells after allogeneic stem cell transplantation. This clone was detected a few times. Any gene name here is a mouse gene name. Read sequence stops 1 residue before the CDR3 end, and the germline J gene provides the missing end. Data came from immunoSEQ multiplex PCR; TCRdb stores just in-frame clones and leaves some out. The sample records approximately 47,000 clones, around 70% being singletons. CDR1 and CDR2 from the germline V gene are NNHDY and SYVADS. Unmatched junction bases numbered 2, after V lost 5 bases and J lost 6 bases. CDR3 size: 12 residues.

This TCR derives from a pool of C57BL/6 mice in good health. The V gene is TRBV13-3, the J gene TRBJ2-7; 10 bases map to TRBD1. Sequences were obtained from sorted cells pooled from one or two spleens. The covered CDR3 bases are TGTGCCAGCAGGACAGGGGGCGTTGAACAGTAC. Protein sequence: CASRTGGVEQY. The full CDR3 protein is CASRTGGVEQYF.